The text below deals with one TCR beta chain. What it binds is not known. The data are from a study of cytotoxic CD8 clonotypes in ibrutinib-treated CLL. The intended depth for sequencing was 1 in 200,000 to 1 in 1 million T cells. Here immunoSEQ multiplex PCR was the method, and the copy in TCRdb shows in-frame clones only, minus some. The table lists approximately 60,000 clones, around 55% of them singletons. The CDR3 is made up of 15 amino acids. Trimming stripped 3 bases from V and 0 bases from J, with 13 bases between. Broader study findings: Clonality was higher at baseline than in age-matched healthy donors and tracked circulating CD8+ T-cell counts.

The sequencing here drew on PBMCs, taken after 24 months of ibrutinib treatment. The TCR sequence derives from a human donor with chronic lymphocytic leukemia. This chain uses TRBV5-7 with TRBJ2-7; D gene unclear. TRBV5-7 is an open reading frame whose function is uncertain. Here the CDR3 reads CASSYPGRSSYEQYV. DNA for the CDR3: TGTGCCAGCAGCTACCCTGGACGGAGCTCCTACGAGCAGTACGTC.